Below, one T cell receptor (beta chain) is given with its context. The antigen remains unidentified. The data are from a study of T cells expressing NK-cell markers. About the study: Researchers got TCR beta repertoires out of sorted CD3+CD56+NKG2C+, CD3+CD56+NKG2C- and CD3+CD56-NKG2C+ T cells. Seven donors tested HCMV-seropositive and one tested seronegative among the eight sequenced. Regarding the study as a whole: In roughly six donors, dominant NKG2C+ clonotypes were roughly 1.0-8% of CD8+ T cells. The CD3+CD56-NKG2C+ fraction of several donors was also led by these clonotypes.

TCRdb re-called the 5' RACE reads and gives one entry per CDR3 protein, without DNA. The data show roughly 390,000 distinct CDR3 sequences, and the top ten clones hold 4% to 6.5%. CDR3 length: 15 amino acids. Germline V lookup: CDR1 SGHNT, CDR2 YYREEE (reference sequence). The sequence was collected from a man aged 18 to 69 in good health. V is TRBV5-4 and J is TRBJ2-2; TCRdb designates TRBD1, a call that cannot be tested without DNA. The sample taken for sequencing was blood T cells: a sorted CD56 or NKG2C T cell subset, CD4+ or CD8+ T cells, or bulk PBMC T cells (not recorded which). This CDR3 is CASRIRDRGTGELFF.